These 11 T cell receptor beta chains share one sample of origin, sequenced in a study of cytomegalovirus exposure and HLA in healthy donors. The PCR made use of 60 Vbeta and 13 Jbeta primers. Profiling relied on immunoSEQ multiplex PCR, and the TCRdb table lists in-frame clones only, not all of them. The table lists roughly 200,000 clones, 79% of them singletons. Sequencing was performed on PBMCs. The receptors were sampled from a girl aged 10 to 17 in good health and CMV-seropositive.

The CDR3 DNA sequence: TGTGCCAGCAGCTTTGGCTCTGGGGCCGACTATGGCTACACCTTC. It yields the protein CASSFGSGADYGYTF. The chain links TRBV11-2 to TRBJ1-2; D perhaps matches TRBD1 (5 bases). V was cut by 3 bases and J by 3 bases, with 14 bases left in between. The CDR3 sequence is 15 residues long. Germline CDR1 SGHAT, CDR2 FQNNGV.

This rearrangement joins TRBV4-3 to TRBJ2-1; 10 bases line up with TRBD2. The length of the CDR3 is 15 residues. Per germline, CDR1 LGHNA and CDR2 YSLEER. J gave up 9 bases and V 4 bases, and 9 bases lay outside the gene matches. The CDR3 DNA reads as TGCGCCAGCAGCCCTGGTTTGGTAGCGGGGGGTGAGCAGTTCTTC. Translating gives CASSPGLVAGGEQFF.

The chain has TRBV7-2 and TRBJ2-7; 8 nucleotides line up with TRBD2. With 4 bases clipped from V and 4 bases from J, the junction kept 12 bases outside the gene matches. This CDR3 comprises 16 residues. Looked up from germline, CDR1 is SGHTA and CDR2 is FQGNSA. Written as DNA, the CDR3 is TGTGCCAGCAGCTGGGGACTAAGCGGGGGATCTTACGAGCAGTACTTC. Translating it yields CASSWGLSGGSYEQYF.

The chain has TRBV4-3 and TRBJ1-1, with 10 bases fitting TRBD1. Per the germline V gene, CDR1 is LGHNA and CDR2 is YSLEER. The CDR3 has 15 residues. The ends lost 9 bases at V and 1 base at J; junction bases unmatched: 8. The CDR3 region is CASAPWDRGNTEAFF. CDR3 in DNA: TGCGCCAGTGCACCCTGGGACAGGGGGAACACTGAAGCTTTCTTT.

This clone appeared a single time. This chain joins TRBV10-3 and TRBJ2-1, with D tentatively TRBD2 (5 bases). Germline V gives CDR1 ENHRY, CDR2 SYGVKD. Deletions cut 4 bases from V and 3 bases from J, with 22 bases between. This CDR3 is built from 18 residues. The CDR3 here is CAISGQAAEATHYNEQFF. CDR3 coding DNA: TGTGCCATCAGTGGTCAAGCGGCGGAAGCCACACACTACAATGAGCAGTTCTTC.

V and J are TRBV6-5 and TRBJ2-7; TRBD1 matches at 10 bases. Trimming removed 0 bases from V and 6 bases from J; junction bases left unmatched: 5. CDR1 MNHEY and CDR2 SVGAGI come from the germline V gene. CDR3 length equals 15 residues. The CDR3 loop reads CASSYSDRGLREQYF. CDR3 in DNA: TGTGCCAGCAGTTACTCCGACAGGGGGCTGCGCGAGCAGTACTTC.

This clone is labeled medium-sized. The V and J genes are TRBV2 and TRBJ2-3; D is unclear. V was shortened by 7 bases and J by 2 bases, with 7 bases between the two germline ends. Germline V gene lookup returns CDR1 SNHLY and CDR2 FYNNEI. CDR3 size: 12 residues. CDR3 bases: TGTGCCAGCAACCTAAACACAGATACGCAGTATTTT. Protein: CASNLNTDTQYF.

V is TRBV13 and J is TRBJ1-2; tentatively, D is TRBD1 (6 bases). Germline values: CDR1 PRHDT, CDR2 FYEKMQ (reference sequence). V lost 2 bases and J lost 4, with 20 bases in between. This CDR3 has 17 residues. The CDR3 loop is CASSLRRGEWNIYGYTF. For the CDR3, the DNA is TGTGCCAGCAGCTTACGCAGGGGTGAGTGGAATATCTATGGCTACACCTTC.

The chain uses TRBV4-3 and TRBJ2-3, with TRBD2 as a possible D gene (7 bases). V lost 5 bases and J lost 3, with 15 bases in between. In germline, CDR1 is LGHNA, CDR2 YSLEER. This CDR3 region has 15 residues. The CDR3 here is CASSSRGGQTDTQYF. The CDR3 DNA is TGCGCCAGCAGCTCAAGGGGGGGGCAGACAGATACGCAGTATTTT.

The DNA of the CDR3 is TGTGCCAGTAGTTTCAGACCGGGACAGGGGACCTACGAGCAGTACTTC. This gives the protein CASSFRPGQGTYEQYF. The V gene is TRBV19, the J gene TRBJ2-7, with TRBD1 matching over 10 bases. The CDR3 is made up of 16 amino acids. Trimming at V came to 5 bases and at J to 2 bases, leaving 9 bases not matched to a gene. Germline values: CDR1 LNHDA, CDR2 SQIVND (reference sequence).

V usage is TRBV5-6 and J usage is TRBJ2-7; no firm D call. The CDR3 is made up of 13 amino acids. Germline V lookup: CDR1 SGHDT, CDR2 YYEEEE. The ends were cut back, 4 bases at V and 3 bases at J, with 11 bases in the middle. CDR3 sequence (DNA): TGTGCCAGCAGCGATCGGTGGAGCTACGAGCAGTACTTC. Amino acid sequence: CASSDRWSYEQYF.